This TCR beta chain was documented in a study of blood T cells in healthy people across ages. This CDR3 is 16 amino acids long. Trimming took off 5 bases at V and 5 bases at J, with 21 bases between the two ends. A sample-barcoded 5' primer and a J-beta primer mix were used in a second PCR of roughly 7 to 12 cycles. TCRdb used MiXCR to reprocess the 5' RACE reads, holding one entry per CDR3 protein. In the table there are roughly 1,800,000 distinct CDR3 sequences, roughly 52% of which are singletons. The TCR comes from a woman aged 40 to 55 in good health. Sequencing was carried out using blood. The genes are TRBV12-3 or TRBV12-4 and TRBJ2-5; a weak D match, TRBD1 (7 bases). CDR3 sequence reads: CASSTRRDSQGETQYF. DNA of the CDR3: TGTGCCAGCAGTACGCGGAGGGACAGCCAAGGGGAGACCCAGTACTTC.